This T cell receptor beta chain was profiled in a study of response to subunit inactivated influenza vaccine. Worth noting for this clonotype: What it recognizes is unknown.

Germline V CDR1 and CDR2: MNHNS, SASEGT. This CDR3 comprises 14 residues. Trimming took off 8 bases at V and 0 bases at J, with 8 bases between the two ends. TCRdb reanalysed the RT-PCR reads using MiXCR and keeps one entry per CDR3 protein. The table records 500,000 to 550,000 distinct CDR3 sequences, under 8.5% of them present only once. Study-wide results and limits: The study's authors posited that every seasonal influenza vaccination enlists few new T cells.

The TCR was taken from a man aged 50-75 years who received an inactivated influenza vaccine. The sequenced sample was PBMCs from blood, obtained around 25 months after vaccination. The chain combines TRBV6-1 with TRBJ2-6; no firm D call. CDR3 sequence: CASGVNSGANVLTF. CDR3 bases: TGTGCCAGCGGGGTGAACTCTGGGGCCAACGTCCTGACTTTC.